This T cell receptor beta chain was recorded in a study of T cell responses to AZD1222 COVID-19 vaccine. Repertoires were generated with immunoSEQ multiplex PCR, while TCRdb's copy carries only in-frame clones and drops some. Of some 110,000 clones listed, roughly nine tenths were seen once; the top ten hold 40% to 55%. The germline gives CDR1 SGHDT, CDR2 YYEEEE. The germline V and J ends were trimmed by 5 bases and 2 bases, with 16 bases remaining between them. The CDR3 covers 15 residues. Sequencing used peripheral blood, obtained 28 days after the second AZD1222 dose. This sequence originates from an adult who received the AZD1222 COVID-19 vaccine. V usage is TRBV5-6 and J usage is TRBJ1-2, with D maybe TRBD1 (6 bases). The CDR3 sequence: CASRESVGANYGYTF. The CDR3 DNA is TGTGCCAGCAGGGAGTCTGTGGGGGCCAACTATGGCTACACCTTC.